Below are 17 T cell receptor beta chains sequenced from a single sample in a study of beta chain features in type 1 diabetes. Regarding the study as a whole: Type 1 diabetes patients showed a moderate but significant shortening of TCRB CDR3s in all four CD4+ subsets.

As every portion of the isolated RNA was reverse transcribed, the sequencing read expressed TCRB transcripts. Sequencing was performed with immunoSEQ multiplex PCR; in TCRdb, only in-frame clones are kept and a portion is missing. This table holds about 650,000 clones, 9.5% to 15% found once. The antigens for these receptors are not known. Sequencing used naive CD4+ T cells from blood. The receptors derive from a man aged 25-45 years with type 1 diabetes.

This clone has a handful of counts. CDR3: CASSLLGGYGYTF. The CDR3 DNA is TGCGCCAGCAGCCTATTGGGGGGCTATGGCTACACCTTC. This chain joins TRBV4-3 and TRBJ1-2; tentative D call: TRBD1 (5 bases). This CDR3 region has 13 residues. The V and J ends lost 4 bases and 4 bases respectively, with 10 bases between them. Germline V gene lookup returns CDR1 LGHNA and CDR2 YSLEER.

This clone was seen a few times. The rearrangement uses TRBV12-5 and TRBJ2-1; TRBD1 or TRBD2 may be the D gene (7 bases each). The CDR3 consists of 17 residues. Germline lookup yields CDR1 LGHNT and CDR2 FRNRAP. Trimming took off 1 base at V and 6 bases at J, with 19 bases between the two ends. CDR3 sequence (DNA): TGTGCTAGTGGTTTGGACCCCAGGGGGGGGTTAGGCAATGAGCAGTTCTTC. This codes for CASGLDPRGGLGNEQFF.

This chain joins TRBV6-6 and TRBJ1-5; 7 nucleotides match TRBD1. Germline trimming cut 4 bases from V and 6 bases from J; bases unmatched to any gene: 3. Per germline, CDR1 MNHNY and CDR2 SVGAGI (reference sequence). The CDR3 has 13 amino acids. In nucleotides, the CDR3 is TGTGCCAGCAGTTTGACAGGGCCTCAGCCCCAGCATTTT. This gives the protein CASSLTGPQPQHF.

The chain combines TRBV23-1 with TRBJ1-6; D perhaps matches TRBD1 (5 bases). TRBV23-1 is classed as an ORF, of uncertain function. The CDR3 runs 16 residues. V was pared by 4 bases and J by 5 bases, with 15 bases between. The CDR3 bases are TGCGCCAGCAGTCTCGCCGACAGTGTCAATAATTCACCCCTCCACTTT. Amino acids: CASSLADSVNNSPLHF.

This clone has only a few counts. This CDR3 reads CATAGAGQPSSGARTSTDTQYF. CDR3 coding DNA: TGTGCCACAGCAGGGGCAGGGCAACCTTCTAGCGGGGCCCGGACTAGCACAGATACGCAGTATTTT. The V and J genes are TRBV9 and TRBJ2-3, with TRBD2 identical over 9 bases. Germline V lookup: CDR1 SGDLS, CDR2 YYNGEE. J lost 0 bases, V lost 9 bases, and 29 bases had no gene match. The CDR3 sequence is 22 residues long. Filled out from reference TRBV9 and TRBJ2-3, the complete variable domain reads DSGVTQTPKHLITATGQRVTLRCSPRSGDLSVYWYQQSLDQGLQFLIQYYNGEERAKGNILERFSAQQFPDLHSELNLSSLELGDSALYFCATAGAGQPSSGARTSTDTQYFGPGTRLTVL.

This clone was seen more than once but under ten times. The chain uses TRBV27 and TRBJ1-2, with a possible D match to TRBD1 (5 bases). Germline V gene data show CDR1 as MNHEY and CDR2 as SMNVEV (reference sequence). This CDR3 has 18 residues. V dropped 4 bases and J dropped 0 bases, with 21 bases sitting between them. CDR3 nucleotide sequence: TGTGCCAGCAGTTCCCCGGGACTGCCCCAGGGCACTAACTATGGCTACACCTTC. Amino acids: CASSSPGLPQGTNYGYTF.

The chain is built from TRBV4-2 and TRBJ1-2; D not resolved. The CDR3 is made up of 13 amino acids. V was pared by 0 bases and J by 8 bases, with 10 bases between. CDR1 and CDR2 (germline): LGHNA, YNFKEQ. CDR3 loop: CASSQDPAGGYTF. The CDR3, as DNA: TGTGCCAGCAGCCAAGATCCCGCGGGAGGCTACACCTTC.

This clone has just a few counts. The chain links TRBV15 to TRBJ2-1; a weak D match, TRBD1 (6 bases). The V gene lost 9 bases and the J gene lost 8 bases, with 17 bases spanning the gap. CDR1 is LNHNV, CDR2 YYDKDF, per germline (reference sequence). The CDR3 runs to 13 residues. The CDR3 sequence: CATAFLQGYEQFF. The CDR3 DNA reads as TGTGCCACGGCCTTCTTACAGGGATATGAGCAGTTCTTC.

The sample holds a few counts of this clone. The V gene is TRBV7-2, the J gene TRBJ2-3; 8 bases are shared with TRBD2. This CDR3 has 15 amino acids. V lost 7 bases to trimming and J lost 2 bases; unmatched junction nucleotides: 8. CDR1 and CDR2 (germline): SGHTA, FQGNSA. The CDR3 sequence is CASKGGGPPTDTQYF. In nucleotides, the CDR3 is TGTGCCAGCAAGGGCGGGGGGCCCCCCACAGATACGCAGTATTTT.

The rearrangement links TRBV6-5 to TRBJ2-2; tentative D call: TRBD1 (6 bases). The CDR3 extends over 16 amino acids. Trimming removed 4 bases from V and 4 bases from J, with 16 bases in between. Germline CDR1 and CDR2: MNHEY and SVGAGI. The CDR3 DNA is TGTGCCAGCAGTTCGGATCTGGGGGCGGGCACCGGGGAGCTGTTTTTT. Amino acid sequence: CASSSDLGAGTGELFF.

V and J are TRBV13 and TRBJ2-3; possibly TRBD1 or TRBD2 for D (5 bases each). The length of the CDR3 is 13 residues. Per the germline V gene, CDR1 is PRHDT and CDR2 is FYEKMQ (reference sequence). V lost 5 bases to trimming and J lost 7 bases, with 13 bases between them. CDR3 in DNA: TGTGCCAGCAGCGGCCCGGGGCATCATACGCAGTATTTT. Protein product: CASSGPGHHTQYF.

The chain recombines TRBV10-2 with TRBJ1-2, with unresolved D. V was clipped by 0 bases and J by 4 bases, with 9 bases between them. Germline V CDR1 and CDR2: WSHSY, SAAADI. CDR3 length: 14 residues. CDR3 in DNA: TGCGCCAGCAGTGAGTCCGCCACTAGCTATGGCTACACCTTC. Translated: CASSESATSYGYTF.

V and J are TRBV5-6 and TRBJ2-2; TRBD1 matches 8 bases. Losses at the gene ends were 4 bases for V and 2 bases for J; bases not matched to a gene: 7. The CDR3 sequence is 16 residues long. CDR1 is SGHDT, CDR2 YYEEEE, per germline. The CDR3 loop is CASSPEGQVNTGELFF. CDR3 DNA: TGTGCCAGCAGCCCAGAGGGACAGGTTAACACCGGGGAGCTGTTTTTT.

The gene calls are TRBV27 and TRBJ1-2, with 7 positions matching TRBD1. J was trimmed by 4 bases and V by 6 bases; bases with no gene match: 17. The CDR3 contains 17 residues. Germline V gene lookup returns CDR1 MNHEY and CDR2 SMNVEV (reference sequence). Written as DNA, the CDR3 is TGTGCCAGCAGCCCTCTCCAACCGGGACAGCCTTCCTATGGCTACACCTTC. Its translation: CASSPLQPGQPSYGYTF.

This clone appeared a few times. The chain is built from TRBV14 and TRBJ2-7; 11 bases map to TRBD2. Germline V gene data show CDR1 as SGHDN and CDR2 as FVKESK. The ends lost 10 bases at V and 0 bases at J; junction bases unmatched: 2. The CDR3 is 13 amino acids. The CDR3 loop reads CATGLAGSYEQYF. Here the CDR3 DNA reads TGTGCCACCGGACTAGCGGGCTCCTACGAGCAGTACTTC.

This clone was detected a few times. The chain employs TRBV6-8 and TRBJ2-3; 7 bases match TRBD1. The CDR3 runs 16 residues. Per the germline V gene, CDR1 is MNHGY and CDR2 is SAAAGT. After removal of 11 bases from V and 5 bases from J, the junction contained 19 bases not matched to a gene. For the CDR3, the DNA is TGTGCCCCTCCTCTCGACCGGGGACAGCGAGGAGATACGCAGTATTTT. Its translation: CAPPLDRGQRGDTQYF.

This clone was picked up a small number of times. V is TRBV7-9 and J is TRBJ2-4; 8 nucleotides agree with TRBD1. V lost 5 bases, J lost 8 bases, and 8 bases stayed unmatched. Germline V lookup: CDR1 SEHNR, CDR2 FQNEAQ (reference sequence). The CDR3 totals 14 residues. The CDR3 DNA is TGTGCCAGCAGCCTGACAGGGGCAAGGGACATTCAGTACTTC. Translation: CASSLTGARDIQYF.